The 23 T cell receptor beta chains in this list originate from one sample, sequenced in a study of OX40 agonist ivuxolimab in advanced cancers. Generated by immunoSEQ multiplex PCR, the TCRdb table keeps only in-frame clones and is missing some. This sample carries roughly 69,000 clones, around 90% of them seen once, and the ten largest clones take around 4%. The input for sequencing was CD4+ or CD8+ T cells sorted from blood, taken in a trial of the OX40 agonist ivuxolimab. Receptors were obtained from an adult with an advanced solid tumor such as melanoma, head and neck, liver or kidney cancer.

As regards this clone: In the same sample, other DNA sequences code for this CDR3. The CDR3 sequence: CASSILGSGNTIYF. DNA for the CDR3: TGTGCCAGTAGTATACTGGGTTCTGGAAACACCATATATTTT. This sequence joins TRBV19 and TRBJ1-3; no definite D call. V was clipped by 2 bases and J by 1 base, with 6 bases between them. Germline V CDR1 and CDR2: LNHDA, SQIVND (reference sequence). The CDR3 is 14 residues long.

V gene TRBV13 combines with J gene TRBJ2-2; D is ambiguous. The germline V gene encodes CDR1 PRHDT and CDR2 FYEKMQ (reference sequence). This CDR3 spans 13 amino acids. The V end was cut by 0 bases, the J end by 6 bases, with 5 bases between. The CDR3 loop reads CASSLGAPGELFF. The DNA for the CDR3 is TGTGCCAGCAGCTTAGGGGCGCCCGGGGAGCTGTTTTTT.

CDR3 loop: CASSAEASSGRTYEQYF. The CDR3 DNA is TGTGCCAGCAGCGCTGAGGCGTCTAGCGGGAGAACCTACGAGCAGTACTTC. V usage is TRBV9 and J usage is TRBJ2-7; 10 nucleotides line up with TRBD2. V was pared by 3 bases and J by 2 bases, with 11 bases of the junction left unmatched. In germline, CDR1 is SGDLS, CDR2 YYNGEE. CDR3 size: 17 residues.

This clone was seen a few times. The chain has TRBV27 and TRBJ1-6; 9 nucleotides align to TRBD1. Germline assignment: CDR1 MNHEY and CDR2 SMNVEV (reference sequence). The CDR3 is 14 amino acids. J was trimmed by 7 bases and V by 5 bases; bases with no gene match: 3. The CDR3 sequence: CASSHRGLNSPLHF. In nucleotides, the CDR3 is TGTGCCAGCAGTCACAGGGGGCTGAATTCACCCCTCCACTTT.

J is TRBJ2-5 and V is TRBV11-2, with TRBD2 matching 7 bases. Germline V gene sequence: CDR1 SGHAT, CDR2 FQNNGV. Trimming cost V 0 bases and J 5 bases; bases outside gene matches: 6. This CDR3 is 15 amino acids long. As DNA, the CDR3 is TGTGCCAGCAGCTTAGAGGTGGGAGGGGATGAGACCCAGTACTTC. Amino acids: CASSLEVGGDETQYF.

The V gene is TRBV6-5, the J gene TRBJ2-1; weak D call: TRBD2 (5 bases). This CDR3 contains 12 residues. In germline, CDR1 is MNHEY, CDR2 SVGAGI. V shed 7 bases and J shed 14 bases, with 18 bases lying between them. The CDR3 loop is CASKGWRAEEFF. Written as DNA, the CDR3 is TGTGCCAGCAAGGGCTGGCGGGCCGAAGAGTTCTTC.

This clone was observed a handful of times. The V gene is TRBV28, the J gene TRBJ1-5, with 7 bases matching TRBD1. The germline CDR1 and CDR2 sequences are MDHEN and SYDVKM. The CDR3 has 16 residues. V shed 4 bases and J 1 base; nucleotides not matched to a gene: 7. For the CDR3, the DNA is TGTGCCAGCAGTTCCTTTACAGGGGTAAGCAATCAGCCCCAGCATTTT. It specifies CASSSFTGVSNQPQHF.

The CDR3 is CASSLEVSTAPQETQYF. The CDR3 nucleotides are TGCGCCAGCAGCTTGGAGGTATCTACAGCCCCCCAAGAGACCCAGTACTTC. This chain connects TRBV5-1 to TRBJ2-5; D call uncertain. The CDR3 extends over 17 amino acids. In germline, CDR1 is SGHRS, CDR2 YFSETQ. V was cut by 0 bases and J by 1 base, with 16 bases left in between.

The chain joins TRBV7-3 to TRBJ2-3; D is perhaps TRBD2 (5 bases). Per germline, CDR1 SGHTA and CDR2 FQGTGA. The CDR3 has 14 residues. Trimming cost V 5 bases and J 1 base, with 10 bases left between them. This CDR3 is CASSPVGGTDTQYF. For the CDR3, the DNA is TGTGCCAGCAGCCCCGTCGGGGGCACAGATACGCAGTATTTT. Full variable domain (remainder filled in from reference TRBV7-3 and TRBJ2-3): GAGVSQTPSNKVTEKGKYVELRCDPISGHTALYWYRQSLGQGPEFLIYFQGTGAADDSGLPNDRFFAVRPEGSVSTLKIQRTERGDSAVYLCASSPVGGTDTQYFGPGTRLTVL.

The chain has TRBV6-5 and TRBJ2-1, with TRBD1 matching 8 bases. The V gene's germline CDR1 is MNHEY and CDR2 SVGAGI. Losses at the gene ends were 11 bases for V and 1 base for J; bases not matched to a gene: 7. This CDR3 has 14 amino acids. This CDR3 is CACATGESYNEQFF. The CDR3 region has the DNA TGTGCCTGCGCGACAGGGGAGTCCTACAATGAGCAGTTCTTC.

The chain joins TRBV5-6 to TRBJ2-2, with a possible D match to TRBD1 (6 bases). Trimming took off 3 bases at V and 0 bases at J, with 15 bases between the two ends. The CDR3 loop spans 17 amino acids. From germline, CDR1 is SGHDT and CDR2 YYEEEE. The CDR3, as DNA: TGTGCCAGCAGCTGGTTTGCCGGACAGACGAACACCGGGGAGCTGTTTTTT. Protein: CASSWFAGQTNTGELFF. Filled out from reference TRBV5-6 and TRBJ2-2, the complete variable domain reads DAGVTQSPTHLIKTRGQQVTLRCSPKSGHDTVSWYQQALGQGPQFIFQYYEEEERQRGNFPDRFSGHQFPNYSSELNVNALLLGDSALYLCASSWFAGQTNTGELFFGEGSRLTVL.

In regard to this clone: A junction end diverges from the germline sequence, so it may reflect a read error. CDR3: CATSGDSSGANVLTF. The CDR3 DNA is TGTGCCACCAGCGGAGACAGTTCTGGGGCCAACGTCCTGACTTTC. The chain has TRBV15 and TRBJ2-6, with D perhaps matching TRBD1 (5 bases). This CDR3 region has 15 residues. Germline CDR1 and CDR2: LNHNV and YYDKDF (reference sequence). Drawing the rest from reference TRBV15 and TRBJ2-6, the complete variable domain is DAMVIQNPRYQVTQFGKPVTLSCSQTLNHNVMYWYQQKSSQAPKLLFHYYDKDFNNEADTPDNFQSRRPNTSFCFLDIRSPGLGDTAMYLCATSGDSSGANVLTFGAGSRLTVL.

The chain is built from TRBV27 and TRBJ1-1; D is ambiguous. V shed 8 bases and J shed 0 bases, with 10 bases lying between them. This CDR3 region has 13 residues. Germline CDR1 is MNHEY and CDR2 is SMNVEV (reference sequence). The CDR3 is CASGNPLNTEAFF. CDR3 DNA: TGTGCCAGCGGTAACCCCCTGAACACTGAAGCTTTCTTT.

This chain connects TRBV29-1 to TRBJ2-7, with D maybe TRBD2 (6 bases). Germline loops: CDR1 SQVTM, CDR2 ANQGSEA. The CDR3 is 12 amino acids. Trimming took 7 bases from V and 1 from J, leaving 11 bases between them. The CDR3 DNA reads TGCAGCGGTAGACTAGGATCCTACGAGCAGTACTTC. This encodes CSGRLGSYEQYF.

The chain joins TRBV7-8 to TRBJ2-7; D may correspond to TRBD1 or TRBD2 (5 bases each). Germline CDR1 SGHVS, CDR2 FQNEAQ. The CDR3 contains 14 residues. With 2 bases removed from V and 4 bases from J, the gap between germline ends came to 12 bases. The CDR3 is CASSLMGRYYEQYV. The CDR3 DNA reads TGTGCCAGCAGCTTAATGGGACGGTATTACGAGCAGTACGTC.

The V gene is TRBV4-1, the J gene TRBJ2-6; maybe TRBD1 (6 bases). In germline, CDR1 is MGHRA, CDR2 YSYEKL. This CDR3 contains 15 residues. Trimming cost V 4 bases and J 2 bases, with 9 bases left between them. This CDR3 is CASSLQGTGANVLTF. In DNA, the CDR3 is TGCGCCAGCAGCCTACAGGGTACTGGGGCCAACGTCCTGACTTTC.

The chain employs TRBV2 and TRBJ2-1, with D perhaps TRBD2 (6 bases). Germline CDR1 and CDR2: SNHLY and FYNNEI. The CDR3 length is 17 residues. V was pared by 4 bases and J by 0 bases, with 16 bases between. The CDR3: CASSVSGESTSYNEQFF. As DNA, the CDR3 is TGTGCCAGCAGTGTCTCGGGGGAGTCCACCTCCTACAATGAGCAGTTCTTC.

The rearrangement uses TRBV2 and TRBJ1-1; TRBD1 might be the D (6 bases). With 8 bases removed from V and 0 bases from J, the gap between germline ends came to 13 bases. CDR3 length equals 14 residues. Germline V gene sequence: CDR1 SNHLY, CDR2 FYNNEI. The CDR3 nucleotides are TGTGCCAGCGCCAGGACAGAAATGAACACTGAAGCTTTCTTT. It yields the protein CASARTEMNTEAFF.

J is TRBJ2-7 and V is TRBV2; 10 bases map to TRBD2. V shed 4 bases, J shed 4 bases, and the junction held 10 bases outside the gene matches. Germline V CDR1 and CDR2: SNHLY, FYNNEI. The CDR3 loop spans 16 amino acids. The CDR3 spells CASSVASGSWEYEQYF. In DNA, the CDR3 is TGTGCCAGCAGTGTAGCTAGCGGGAGCTGGGAGTACGAGCAGTACTTC.

The V gene is TRBV11-2, the J gene TRBJ2-3; TRBD2 agrees at 8 bases. V gave up 1 base and J gave up 6 bases; unmatched junction bases: 6. The germline gives CDR1 SGHAT, CDR2 FQNNGV. The CDR3 consists of 15 residues. CDR3 sequence reads: CASSLGSGEGDTQYF. The DNA for the CDR3 is TGTGCCAGCAGCTTAGGTAGCGGGGAAGGGGATACGCAGTATTTT.

V is TRBV7-9 and J is TRBJ2-1, with 8 bases identical to TRBD2. The CDR3 consists of 17 residues. With 2 bases clipped from V and 10 bases from J, the junction kept 16 bases outside the gene matches. CDR1 SEHNR and CDR2 FQNEAQ come from the germline V gene (reference sequence). The CDR3 coding sequence is TGTGCCAGCAGCTTAACGCTAAGGGCTAGCGGGTCATCCGAGCAGTTCTTC. Translated: CASSLTLRASGSSEQFF.

The table lists this clone with a few counts. The chain is built from TRBV29-1 and TRBJ2-1, with TRBD2 matching 12 bases. Germline CDR1 is SQVTM and CDR2 is ANQGSEA. This CDR3 region has 17 residues. Unmatched junction bases numbered 6, after V lost 3 bases and J lost 0 bases. The CDR3 DNA is TGCAGCGTTGAGGGAACTAGCGGGAGGAGCTCCTACAATGAGCAGTTCTTC. It yields the protein CSVEGTSGRSSYNEQFF.

The V call is TRBV15, the J call TRBJ2-5, with TRBD2 matching 14 bases. The CDR3 extends over 16 amino acids. In germline, CDR1 is LNHNV, CDR2 YYDKDF (reference sequence). The trim removed 5 bases at V and 3 bases at J, leaving 5 bases unmatched. CDR3 sequence reads: CATSPTSGGVKETQYF. The CDR3 nucleotides read TGTGCCACCAGCCCGACTAGCGGGGGGGTTAAAGAGACCCAGTACTTC.